This is a list of T cell receptor beta chains from one sample in a study of OX40 agonist ivuxolimab in advanced cancers. Produced via immunoSEQ multiplex PCR; TCRdb's table is partial and in-frame only. The table records roughly 34,000 clones, around nine tenths of them present only once. The input for sequencing was CD4+ or CD8+ T cells sorted from blood, taken in a trial of the OX40 agonist ivuxolimab. The receptors shown here come from an adult with an advanced solid tumor such as melanoma, head and neck, liver or kidney cancer. Both conserved end residues are part of each CDR3. Each record gives: V gene, D gene, J gene, CDR3 protein, CDR3 DNA. The D gene is left open where the match is weak.

>TRBV7-8|TRBD1|TRBJ1-2
CASSSRTGEEYGYTF
TGTGCCAGCAGCTCCAGAACAGGGGAGGAGTATGGCTACACCTTC
>TRBV9|-|TRBJ1-5
CASSVRGGNQPQHF
TGTGCCAGCAGCGTAAGGGGGGGCAATCAGCCCCAGCATTTT
>TRBV29-1|-|TRBJ1-2
CSVQARLSYGYTF
TGCAGCGTTCAAGCCAGGTTGTCCTATGGCTACACCTTC
>TRBV7-2|-|TRBJ2-5
CASNRTVAKKLRRQARQYF
TGTGCCAGCAACAGGACAGTCGCCAAAAAATTACGGCGACAGGCGAGGCAGTACTTC
>TRBV28|TRBD2|TRBJ2-3
CASSLTSSGYTDTQYF
TGTGCCAGCAGCCTGACTTCTAGCGGCTACACAGATACGCAGTATTTT
>TRBV9|-|TRBJ2-1
CASSVTGARRERSSYNEQFF
TGTGCCAGCAGCGTAACTGGGGCGAGGAGGGAGCGGAGCTCCTACAATGAGCAGTTCTTC
>TRBV28|-|TRBJ2-1
CASSPLAGLYNEQFF
TGTGCCAGCAGTCCCCTCGCGGGCCTCTACAATGAGCAGTTCTTC
>TRBV29-1|-|TRBJ2-3
CSVELPDTQYF
TGCAGCGTTGAACTCCCCGATACGCAGTATTTT
>TRBV4-2|-|TRBJ2-3
CASSVTGASTDTQYF
TGTGCCAGCAGCGTAACGGGGGCTAGCACAGATACGCAGTATTTT
>TRBV14|TRBD1|TRBJ1-1
CASSQVTGRTEAFF
TGTGCCAGCAGCCAAGTGACAGGGAGGACTGAAGCTTTCTTT
>TRBV11-1|TRBD1|TRBJ1-2
CASSLTGSLNYGYTF
TGTGCCAGCAGCCTGACAGGGTCCCTAAACTATGGCTACACCTTC
>TRBV29-1|-|TRBJ2-1
CSVEEGQFF
TGCAGCGTTGAAGAGGGGCAGTTCTTC
>TRBV7-2|-|TRBJ1-5
CASSLEVWGDQPQHF
TGTGCCAGCAGCTTAGAGGTATGGGGTGATCAGCCCCAGCATTTT
>TRBV18|-|TRBJ1-4
CASSPQPGAQANEKLFF
TGTGCCAGCTCACCACAGCCGGGGGCGCAGGCTAATGAAAAACTGTTTTTT
>TRBV10-3|TRBD2|TRBJ2-2
CAIRHTSETGELFF
TGTGCCATCAGACACACTAGCGAGACCGGGGAGCTGTTTTTT